These T cell receptor beta chains were read from a single sample in a study of blood T cell repertoires in COVID-19. Generated by immunoSEQ multiplex PCR, the TCRdb table keeps only in-frame clones and is missing some. The sample lists under 200,000 clones, around nine tenths occurring once. The sample taken for sequencing was peripheral blood. Every receptor here comes from a man aged 40-50 years with active or convalescent COVID-19. CDR3s include the opening cysteine and the closing phenylalanine or tryptophan. The D gene is left open where the match is weak. Expanded clones get a size class; other rows say once, few or many, or leave the size out.

D: NA; V: TRBV6-5; J: TRBJ2-7; size: NA; CDR3: CASSSTGYEQYF; DNA: TGTGCCAGCAGTTCGACAGGCTACGAGCAGTACTTC
D: NA; V: TRBV11-3; J: TRBJ1-2; size: NA; CDR3: CASSLMGDGYTF; DNA: TGTGCCAGCAGCTTAATGGGCGATGGCTACACCTTC
D: TRBD1; V: TRBV6-1; J: TRBJ2-7; size: NA; CDR3: CASSQAGQGSAYEQYF; DNA: TGTGCCAGCAGTCAAGCGGGACAGGGTAGCGCCTACGAGCAGTACTTC
D: TRBD2; V: TRBV28; J: TRBJ2-3; size: NA; CDR3: CASNPRASGADTQYF; DNA: TGTGCCAGCAACCCTAGGGCTAGCGGGGCAGATACGCAGTATTTT
D: NA; V: TRBV7-2; J: TRBJ2-3; size: NA; CDR3: CASSATGTSTDTQYF; DNA: TGTGCCAGCAGCGCGACAGGGACTAGCACAGATACGCAGTATTTT
D: TRBD1; V: TRBV14; J: TRBJ1-2; size: NA; CDR3: CASSQITGDSGGYTF; DNA: TGTGCCAGCAGCCAGATTACAGGGGACAGTGGTGGCTACACCTTC
D: NA; V: TRBV19; J: TRBJ2-3; size: NA; CDR3: CASGRGVTDTQYF; DNA: TGTGCCTCGGGCAGGGGGGTCACAGATACGCAGTATTTT
D: NA; V: TRBV27; J: TRBJ1-2; size: NA; CDR3: CASSWAGMGYGYTF; DNA: TGTGCCAGCAGTTGGGCAGGGATGGGCTATGGCTACACCTTC
D: NA; V: TRBV11-3; J: TRBJ2-3; size: NA; CDR3: CASSLGSRGGVSTDTQYF; DNA: TGTGCCAGCAGCTTAGGTTCTCGCGGCGGGGTTAGCACAGATACGCAGTATTTT
D: TRBD1; V: TRBV19; J: TRBJ1-2; size: few; CDR3: CAVGGTGGRFYGYTF; DNA: TGTGCCGTGGGGGGGACAGGAGGGAGGTTTTATGGCTACACCTTC
D: NA; V: TRBV6-1; J: TRBJ1-6; size: NA; CDR3: CASSEGGLHNSPLHF; DNA: TGTGCCAGCAGTGAAGGGGGGCTTCATAATTCACCCCTCCACTTT
D: TRBD1; V: TRBV9; J: TRBJ1-5; size: NA; CDR3: CASSVGTGKGTQHF; DNA: TGTGCCAGCAGCGTTGGGACAGGTAAAGGGACCCAGCATTTT
D: TRBD1; V: TRBV6-6; J: TRBJ2-1; size: NA; CDR3: CASSYSGQGYNEQFF; DNA: TGTGCCAGCAGTTACTCGGGACAGGGCTACAATGAGCAGTTCTTC
D: NA; V: TRBV19; J: TRBJ2-2; size: NA; CDR3: CASSWDTGTGELFF; DNA: TGTGCCAGTAGTTGGGACACTGGCACCGGGGAGCTGTTTTTT
D: TRBD1; V: TRBV4-3; J: TRBJ1-5; size: once; CDR3: CASSQEHSGTGADQPQHF; DNA: TGCGCCAGCAGCCAAGAGCATTCCGGGACAGGGGCGGATCAGCCCCAGCATTTT
D: TRBD2; V: TRBV27; J: TRBJ2-7; size: NA; CDR3: CASRLAGSYEQYF; DNA: TGTGCCAGCAGACTAGCGGGATCCTACGAGCAGTACTTC
D: NA; V: TRBV19; J: TRBJ1-5; size: NA; CDR3: CASTIRPKGGNQPQHF; DNA: TGTGCCAGTACCATCAGGCCGAAGGGAGGCAATCAGCCCCAGCATTTT
D: NA; V: TRBV12-3/TRBV12-4; J: TRBJ2-1; size: NA; CDR3: CASSLRYYNEQFF; DNA: TGTGCCAGCAGTTTGAGATACTACAATGAGCAGTTCTTC
D: TRBD1; V: TRBV5-4; J: TRBJ2-2; size: NA; CDR3: CASSLLGTGAPVELFF; DNA: TGTGCCAGCAGCCTCCTAGGGACAGGGGCACCGGTGGAGCTGTTTTTT
D: NA; V: TRBV24-1; J: TRBJ2-1; size: NA; CDR3: CATSDDERVSSYNEQFF; DNA: TGTGCCACCAGTGATGATGAGCGGGTCAGCTCCTACAATGAGCAGTTCTTC
D: TRBD1; V: TRBV11-3; J: TRBJ2-1; size: NA; CDR3: CASSPGEQGVNEQFF; DNA: TGTGCCAGCAGCCCCGGGGAGCAGGGGGTCAATGAGCAGTTCTTC
D: NA; V: TRBV28; J: TRBJ1-4; size: NA; CDR3: CASSFQGMANEKLFF; DNA: TGTGCCAGCAGTTTTCAGGGAATGGCTAATGAAAAACTGTTTTTT
D: NA; V: TRBV6-4; J: TRBJ2-7; size: NA; CDR3: CASSKEGQNYEQYF; DNA: TGTGCCAGCAGCAAGGAGGGGCAAAACTACGAGCAGTACTTC
D: TRBD1; V: TRBV9; J: TRBJ1-2; size: NA; CDR3: CASSPGQDNYGYTF; DNA: TGTGCCAGCAGCCCGGGACAGGATAACTATGGCTACACCTTC
D: NA; V: TRBV9; J: TRBJ1-1; size: NA; CDR3: CASSQGQAFEAFF; DNA: TGTGCCAGCAGCCAAGGACAAGCCTTTGAAGCTTTCTTT
D: NA; V: TRBV6-6; J: TRBJ1-5; size: NA; CDR3: CASSYAGMNQPQHF; DNA: TGTGCCAGCAGTTACGCCGGGATGAATCAGCCCCAGCATTTT
D: NA; V: TRBV7-9; J: TRBJ1-1; size: NA; CDR3: CASSQEVLNTEAFF; DNA: TGTGCCAGCAGCCAGGAGGTGCTGAACACTGAAGCTTTCTTT
D: TRBD2; V: TRBV3-1/TRBV3-2; J: TRBJ2-2; size: NA; CDR3: CASSYSSGSGAGELFF; DNA: TGTGCCAGCAGCTACTCTAGCGGGAGTGGGGCCGGGGAGCTGTTTTTT
D: NA; V: TRBV27; J: TRBJ2-1; size: NA; CDR3: CASSAGLSRNEQFF; DNA: TGTGCCAGCAGTGCAGGGCTTTCTCGGAATGAGCAGTTCTTC
D: NA; V: TRBV2; J: TRBJ1-6; size: few; CDR3: CASSVRRADNSPLHF; DNA: TGTGCCAGCAGTGTGAGGCGCGCTGATAATTCACCCCTCCACTTT
D: NA; V: TRBV6-6; J: TRBJ1-1; size: NA; CDR3: CASSSQAPGMNTEAFF; DNA: TGTGCCAGCAGTTCCCAAGCTCCAGGGATGAACACTGAAGCTTTCTTT
D: TRBD1; V: TRBV6-5; J: TRBJ1-1; size: NA; CDR3: CASSLGQGSNTEAFF; DNA: TGTGCCAGCAGCCTCGGACAGGGATCGAACACTGAAGCTTTCTTT
D: NA; V: TRBV7-2; J: TRBJ2-7; size: NA; CDR3: CASSLYKTGSYEQYF; DNA: TGTGCCAGCAGCTTATATAAAACAGGTTCCTACGAGCAGTACTTC
D: NA; V: TRBV6-5; J: TRBJ1-1; size: NA; CDR3: CASSSSTGSTEAFF; DNA: TGTGCCAGCAGTTCCTCAACAGGGTCTACTGAAGCTTTCTTT
D: NA; V: TRBV9; J: TRBJ1-1; size: NA; CDR3: CASSTLRAGTEAFF; DNA: TGTGCCAGCAGCACATTAAGGGCGGGCACTGAAGCTTTCTTT
D: TRBD1; V: TRBV6-5; J: TRBJ1-3; size: NA; CDR3: CASNRGAAGNTIYF; DNA: TGTGCCAGCAACAGGGGAGCGGCTGGAAACACCATATATTTT
D: TRBD1; V: TRBV4-3; J: TRBJ1-5; size: NA; CDR3: CASSPRTGDQPQHF; DNA: TGCGCCAGCAGCCCTCGGACAGGGGATCAGCCCCAGCATTTT
D: TRBD1; V: TRBV5-8; J: TRBJ2-3; size: NA; CDR3: CASALLEDRVKYTQYF; DNA: TGTGCCAGCGCCCTGCTGGAGGACAGGGTAAAATATACGCAGTATTTT
D: TRBD2; V: TRBV19; J: TRBJ2-6; size: NA; CDR3: CASRAAGVRGANVLTF; DNA: TGTGCCAGTAGAGCTGCGGGGGTTCGAGGGGCCAACGTCCTGACTTTC
D: NA; V: TRBV27; J: TRBJ2-2; size: NA; CDR3: CASSGVLTNTGELFF; DNA: TGTGCCAGCAGCGGGGTTCTGACCAACACCGGGGAGCTGTTTTTT
D: NA; V: TRBV5-1; J: TRBJ2-2; size: NA; CDR3: CASSLSGTGELFF; DNA: TGCGCCAGCAGCTTGTCAGGGACCGGGGAGCTGTTTTTT
D: TRBD2; V: TRBV2; J: TRBJ2-3; size: NA; CDR3: CASSEIGGRASTDTQYF; DNA: TGTGCCAGCAGTGAAATTGGCGGGAGGGCAAGCACAGATACGCAGTATTTT
D: NA; V: TRBV19; J: TRBJ2-7; size: NA; CDR3: CASGDRMQYF; DNA: TGTGCTAGTGGAGACAGGATGCAGTACTTC
D: NA; V: TRBV4-3; J: TRBJ2-5; size: NA; CDR3: CASSQDSRGETQYF; DNA: TGCGCCAGCAGCCAAGATTCCAGGGGAGAGACCCAGTACTTC
D: TRBD1; V: TRBV24-1; J: TRBJ1-5; size: NA; CDR3: CATSDQTGMDQPQHF; DNA: TGTGCCACCAGTGATCAGACAGGGATGGATCAGCCCCAGCATTTT
D: NA; V: TRBV5-1; J: TRBJ2-7; size: NA; CDR3: CASSIQGAYEQYF; DNA: TGCGCCAGCAGCATACAGGGTGCCTACGAGCAGTACTTC
D: TRBD2; V: TRBV30; J: TRBJ2-3; size: NA; CDR3: CAWSFRASGRVTDTQYF; DNA: TGTGCCTGGAGTTTCCGCGCAAGCGGGAGGGTAACAGATACGCAGTATTTT
D: TRBD1; V: TRBV18; J: TRBJ1-5; size: few; CDR3: CASNGQGGQPQHF; DNA: TGTGCCAGCAACGGACAGGGAGGGCAGCCCCAGCATTTT
D: NA; V: TRBV30; J: TRBJ2-7; size: NA; CDR3: CAWTLSEYEQYF; DNA: TGTGCCTGGACACTTAGCGAATACGAGCAGTACTTC
D: TRBD2; V: TRBV5-6; J: TRBJ2-1; size: NA; CDR3: CASSSGTSGYNEQFF; DNA: TGTGCCAGCAGTTCCGGGACTAGCGGATACAATGAGCAGTTCTTC
D: TRBD1; V: TRBV19; J: TRBJ1-2; size: NA; CDR3: CASTTWTGGIGYTF; DNA: TGTGCCAGTACCACGTGGACAGGGGGCATTGGCTACACCTTC
D: TRBD1; V: TRBV6-4; J: TRBJ2-3; size: NA; CDR3: CASSGDRGDTQYF; DNA: TGTGCCAGCAGTGGCGACAGGGGGGATACGCAGTATTTT
D: TRBD1; V: TRBV5-1; J: TRBJ2-7; size: NA; CDR3: CASSSTGGSYEQYF; DNA: TGCGCCAGCAGCTCGACAGGGGGGTCCTACGAGCAGTACTTC
D: NA; V: TRBV29-1; J: TRBJ2-3; size: NA; CDR3: CSVEWLNTDTQYF; DNA: TGCAGCGTTGAATGGCTTAACACAGATACGCAGTATTTT
D: NA; V: TRBV18; J: TRBJ1-1; size: NA; CDR3: CASHRADSEAFF; DNA: TGTGCCAGCCACCGAGCGGACAGTGAAGCTTTCTTT
D: NA; V: TRBV28; J: TRBJ2-6; size: NA; CDR3: CASSRRVNGANVLTF; DNA: TGTGCCAGCAGTCGCAGGGTAAATGGGGCCAACGTCCTGACTTTC
D: NA; V: TRBV7-2; J: TRBJ1-2; size: NA; CDR3: CASSLGSGGYTF; DNA: TGTGCCAGCAGCTTAGGTTCGGGTGGCTACACCTTC